The 26 T cell receptor beta chains given below trace back to one sample, sequenced in a study of T cells in Graves' hyperthyroidism and ophthalmopathy. RNA transcripts yielded amplified TCR beta CDR3 regions. First-round RT-PCR of the TCR CDR3 relied on the HTBI primer set. TCRdb reprocessed the multiplex PCR reads with MiXCR, giving one entry per CDR3 protein. This sample has about 610,000 distinct CDR3 sequences, with roughly 14% found just once. Sequenced material: blood. All receptors come from a woman in her forties with Graves' ophthalmopathy.

This clonotype was detected many times. The chain joins TRBV6-2 or TRBV6-3 to TRBJ2-2; 7 bases align to TRBD1. The length of the CDR3 is 12 residues. Looked up from germline, CDR1 is MNHEY and CDR2 is SVGEGT. V lost 6 bases, J lost 10 bases, and 5 bases stayed unmatched. The CDR3 sequence is CASSEGAQELFF. The CDR3 DNA reads TGTGCCAGCAGCGAGGGGGCCCAGGAGCTGTTTTTT.

The chain uses TRBV7-2 and TRBJ2-7; D might be TRBD2 (5 bases). There are 15 residues in the CDR3. Trimming took 0 bases from V and 4 from J, leaving 13 bases between them. CDR1 is SGHTA, CDR2 FQGNSA, per germline. The CDR3 sequence is CASSLADGGWYEQYF. Written as DNA, the CDR3 is TGTGCCAGCAGCTTAGCCGACGGAGGTTGGTACGAGCAGTACTTC.

This clonotype was counted ten times or more. V and J are TRBV15 and TRBJ1-5; tentatively, D is TRBD1 (6 bases). The germline V gene encodes CDR1 LNHNV and CDR2 YYDKDF (reference sequence). The CDR3 is 15 residues long. Trimming left V 3 bases short and J 10 bases short, with 19 bases between. This chain's CDR3 is CATSRDDRLDSPQHF. The CDR3 DNA follows: TGTGCCACCAGCAGGGACGACAGGCTCGATAGTCCCCAGCATTTT.

This clonotype was observed at least ten times. The CDR3 DNA reads TGCGCCAGCAGCCAAGAGCGGGGGGTCTGGGATGGCTACACCTTC. Its translation is CASSQERGVWDGYTF. The chain has TRBV4-3 and TRBJ1-2, with D maybe TRBD1 (5 bases). Germline V gene sequence: CDR1 LGHNA, CDR2 YSLEER. V was trimmed by 0 bases and J by 6 bases, leaving 14 bases between them. The CDR3 consists of 15 residues.

The sample holds many counts of this clonotype. The chain carries TRBV20-1 and TRBJ2-7; tentative D call: TRBD1 (5 bases). Germline V gives CDR1 DFQATT, CDR2 SNEGSKA (reference sequence). The CDR3 is 16 amino acids. Between the trimmed V and J ends, which lost 2 bases and 4 bases, there was a span of 21 bases. The CDR3: CSARSLGQGLSYEQYF. CDR3 nucleotides: TGCAGTGCTAGATCCCTAGGACAAGGCCTCAGTTACGAGCAGTACTTC.

Points on this clonotype: The junction and the germline gene differ at one end; a read error may be behind it. This chain joins TRBV19 and TRBJ1-6; the D is unclear. The CDR3 covers 15 residues. The germline V gene has CDR1 LNHDA and CDR2 SQIVND (reference sequence). The CDR3 region has the DNA TGTACCAGTAAGACTCTGGACCGTGATAATTCACCCCTCCACTTT. As protein: CTSKTLDRDNSPLHF.

This clonotype was counted many times. The rearrangement joins TRBV6-5 to TRBJ2-5; no definite D call. The germline CDR1 and CDR2 sequences are MNHEY and SVGAGI. V was clipped by 0 bases and J by 2 bases, with 7 bases between them. The CDR3 spans 14 residues. CDR3 residues: CASSYSDGQETQYF. Here the CDR3 DNA reads TGTGCCAGCAGTTACTCGGATGGTCAAGAGACCCAGTACTTC.

This clonotype has at least ten counts. This chain uses TRBV27 with TRBJ2-7; 7 bases are shared with TRBD1. V was pared by 4 bases and J by 3 bases, with 6 bases of the junction left unmatched. Germline CDR1 reads MNHEY; CDR2 reads SMNVEV (reference sequence). The CDR3 sequence is 14 residues long. The CDR3 coding sequence is TGTGCCAGCAGTTACTCCCGACAGGGCTACGAGCAGTACTTC. It codes for CASSYSRQGYEQYF.

This chain joins TRBV6-1 and TRBJ1-1; 7 nucleotides match TRBD1. The CDR3 runs to 13 residues. Germline CDR1 is MNHNS and CDR2 is SASEGT. The ends lost 3 bases at V and 9 bases at J; junction bases unmatched: 7. This CDR3 is CASSDDRASKAFF. The CDR3, as DNA: TGTGCCAGCAGTGACGACAGGGCCTCAAAAGCTTTCTTT.

Many counts were recorded for this clonotype. V and J are TRBV12-3 or TRBV12-4 and TRBJ1-1, with 8 positions matching TRBD1. CDR3 length equals 14 residues. V shed 0 bases, J shed 5 bases, and the junction held 2 bases outside the gene matches. CDR3 residues: CASSLANRGTEAFF. The DNA of the CDR3 is TGTGCCAGCAGTTTAGCGAACAGGGGGACTGAAGCTTTCTTT.

This clonotype was counted ten times or more. The V call is TRBV9, the J call TRBJ2-7; D remains unclear. CDR1 is SGDLS, CDR2 YYNGEE, per germline. This CDR3 is built from 13 residues. V was clipped by 0 bases and J by 6 bases, with 10 bases between them. The CDR3 loop reads CASSVDGWGEQYF. In DNA form, the CDR3 reads TGTGCCAGCAGCGTAGATGGGTGGGGCGAGCAGTACTTC.

This clonotype appeared many times. The V gene is TRBV7-9, the J gene TRBJ1-1; D not resolved. Germline lookup yields CDR1 SEHNR and CDR2 FQNEAQ (reference sequence). The CDR3 loop spans 13 amino acids. V was shortened by 6 bases and J by 6 bases, with 14 bases between the two germline ends. This CDR3 is CASSLLGDPEAFF. The CDR3 DNA sequence: TGTGCCAGCAGTTTATTGGGAGATCCTGAAGCTTTCTTT.

Ten or more counts support this clonotype. This chain joins TRBV27 and TRBJ2-7; TRBD1 might be the D (5 bases). CDR3 length: 15 residues. Trimming removed 0 bases at V and 1 base at J, with 10 bases between. In germline, CDR1 is MNHEY, CDR2 SMNVEV (reference sequence). The CDR3 protein is CASSLSGDGSYEQYF. The CDR3 coding sequence is TGTGCCAGCAGTTTATCAGGGGATGGGTCCTACGAGCAGTACTTC.

The table lists this clonotype with many counts. The chain carries TRBV4-2 and TRBJ2-7; the D gene is possibly TRBD2 (6 bases). This CDR3 is 16 amino acids long. V was shortened by 0 bases and J by 3 bases, with 15 bases between the two germline ends. Germline CDR1 is LGHNA and CDR2 is YNFKEQ. As DNA, the CDR3 is TGTGCCAGCAGCCAAGATTTGAGCTTGACTAGCTACGAGCAGTACTTC. This sequence encodes CASSQDLSLTSYEQYF.

V is TRBV11-2 and J is TRBJ2-2; 7 nucleotides match TRBD2. The CDR3 is made up of 16 amino acids. CDR1 SGHAT and CDR2 FQNNGV come from the germline V gene. V trimming: 1 base; J trimming: 1 base; junction bases outside the gene matches: 3. As DNA, the CDR3 is TGTGCCAGCAGCTTAGTTCCTAGCGGGAACACCGGGGAGCTGTTTTTT. This sequence encodes CASSLVPSGNTGELFF. Full variable domain (rest looked up from reference TRBV11-2 and TRBJ2-2): EAGVAQSPRYKIIEKRQSVAFWCNPISGHATLYWYQQILGQGPKLLIQFQNNGVVDDSQLPKDRFSAERLKGVDSTLKIQPAKLEDSAVYLCASSLVPSGNTGELFFGEGSRLTVL.

This clonotype has ten or more counts. The gene calls are TRBV10-3 and TRBJ2-7; no clear D gene. This CDR3 spans 14 amino acids. Trimming took off 0 bases at V and 3 bases at J, with 9 bases between the two ends. Germline CDR1 reads ENHRY; CDR2 reads SYGVKD. In nucleotides, the CDR3 is TGTGCCATCAGTGAGTCTGTACGCCTCTACGAGCAGTACTTC. This gives the protein CAISESVRLYEQYF.

V usage is TRBV11-3 and J usage is TRBJ2-5; no clear D. In germline, CDR1 is SGHNT, CDR2 YENEEA. This CDR3 has 13 amino acids. V shed 0 bases and J shed 12 bases, with 14 bases lying between them. CDR3 DNA sequence: TGTGCCAGCAGCTTAGATCAGAGAAACCGCAAGTACTTC. Translating it yields CASSLDQRNRKYF.

This clonotype has ten or more counts. The chain combines TRBV7-2 with TRBJ2-5; tentatively, D is TRBD1 or TRBD2 (5 bases each). The CDR3 is made up of 15 amino acids. The germline V and J ends were trimmed by 1 base and 1 base, with 10 bases remaining between them. CDR1 is SGHTA, CDR2 FQGNSA, per germline. DNA for the CDR3: TGTGCCAGCAGCTTAGACGGGACGCGCCAAGAGACCCAGTACTTC. Its protein product is CASSLDGTRQETQYF. The full variable domain, in which reference TRBV7-2 and TRBJ2-5 provide the parts outside the CDR3, is GAGVSQSPSNKVTEKGKDVELRCDPISGHTALYWYRQSLGQGLEFLIYFQGNSAPDKSGLPSDRFSAERTGGSVSTLTIQRTQQEDSAVYLCASSLDGTRQETQYFGPGTRLLVL.

This clonotype was seen at least ten times. The J gene is TRBJ2-7, the V gene TRBV6-1; tentatively, D is TRBD2 (6 bases). CDR1 is MNHNS and CDR2 is SASEGT in the germline V gene. V dropped 6 bases and J dropped 0 bases, with 18 bases sitting between them. This CDR3 has 16 residues. The CDR3 DNA reads TGTGCCAGCAGGGGGACTCTTACCGCGAGCTCCTACGAGCAGTACTTC. Protein sequence: CASRGTLTASSYEQYF.

Notes on this clonotype: Germline and junction disagree at one end, which may indicate a read error. The CDR3 loop reads CAGVPGQGIIGELFF. As DNA, the CDR3 is TGCGCCGGCGTACCGGGACAGGGAATCATCGGGGAGCTGTTTTTT. The chain is built from TRBV28 and TRBJ2-2; 9 bases match TRBD1. The CDR3 consists of 15 residues. Germline CDR1 is MDHEN and CDR2 is SYDVKM. The whole variable domain, remainder taken from reference TRBV28 and TRBJ2-2, is DVKVTQSSRYLVKRTGEKVFLECVQDMDHENMFWYRQDPGLGLRLIYFSYDVKMKEKGDIPEGYSVSREKKERFSLILESASTNQTSMYLCAGVPGQGIIGELFFGEGSRLTVL.

This clonotype was seen a handful of times. The chain recombines TRBV11-2 with TRBJ2-7; tentative D call: TRBD1 (5 bases). From germline, CDR1 is SGHAT and CDR2 FQNNGV. The CDR3 extends over 15 amino acids. Trimming removed 3 bases at V and 1 base at J, with 13 bases between. CDR3 loop: CASSFGPDSSYEQYF. CDR3 nucleotide sequence: TGTGCCAGCAGCTTCGGCCCCGACAGTTCCTACGAGCAGTACTTC.

This clonotype has just one count. The CDR3 sequence: CASSLSTKLTEAFF. CDR3 nucleotide sequence: TGTGCCAGCAGTTTATCGACTAAGCTCACTGAAGCTTTCTTT. The chain couples TRBV27 to TRBJ1-1; D gene ambiguous. This CDR3 comprises 14 residues. Trimming shortened V by 0 bases and J by 4 bases, and 9 bases separated the two germline ends. CDR1 MNHEY and CDR2 SMNVEV come from the germline V gene (reference sequence).

In this sample, this clonotype turned up a few times. The chain uses TRBV7-9 and TRBJ1-2; D not resolved. V was shortened by 5 bases and J by 6 bases, with 13 bases between the two germline ends. The length of the CDR3 is 13 residues. CDR1 is SEHNR, CDR2 FQNEAQ, per germline (reference sequence). The CDR3 here is CASSPTNSHGYTF. For the CDR3, the DNA is TGTGCCAGCAGCCCGACTAACTCTCATGGCTACACCTTC.

This clonotype was found many times. The chain has TRBV29-1 and TRBJ2-7, with 14 bases that match TRBD2. The CDR3 has 13 amino acids. CDR1 is SQVTM and CDR2 is ANQGSEA in the germline V gene. Trimming at V came to 6 bases and at J to 7 bases, leaving 5 bases not matched to a gene. The CDR3 DNA follows: TGCAGCGTGGGGACTAGCGGGAGTGGAGAGCAGTACTTC. Translating it yields CSVGTSGSGEQYF.

This clonotype was counted a few times. The chain employs TRBV5-1 and TRBJ2-7; 9 nucleotides agree with TRBD1. After removal of 4 bases from V and 5 bases from J, the junction contained 7 bases not matched to a gene. There are 14 residues in the CDR3. Looked up from germline, CDR1 is SGHRS and CDR2 is YFSETQ. As DNA, the CDR3 is TGCGCCAGCAGCCCCGGGACAGGGTACCACGAGCAGTACTTC. This gives the protein CASSPGTGYHEQYF.

V usage is TRBV7-8 and J usage is TRBJ2-4; 7 bases match TRBD1. The germline V gene encodes CDR1 SGHVS and CDR2 FQNEAQ. V lost 5 bases to trimming and J lost 4 bases; unmatched junction nucleotides: 8. The CDR3 is 15 amino acids. The CDR3 sequence: CASSPRDSRKNIQYF. In DNA, the CDR3 is TGTGCCAGCAGCCCCCGGGACAGCCGAAAAAACATTCAGTACTTC.